Listed below are T cell receptor beta chains from one sample, sequenced in a study of blood T cell repertoires in COVID-19. Clones were read by immunoSEQ multiplex PCR, and TCRdb kept only the in-frame ones, dropping some. The sample lists fewer than 300,000 clones, roughly 92% occurring once. The sample consisted of peripheral blood. The receptors derive from a young woman with COVID-19, enrolled during active disease. Both conserved end residues are part of each CDR3. The order of the fields is V gene, clone size, D gene, J gene, CDR3 protein, CDR3 DNA. D genes are given only for firm matches. Expanded clones get a size class; other rows say once, few or many, or leave the size out.

v_call: TRBV9; clone_size: -; d_call: TRBD2; j_call: TRBJ2-1; cdr3_aa: CASSVARGSHNEQFF; cdr3_nt: TGTGCCAGCAGCGTAGCGCGGGGGTCCCACAATGAGCAGTTCTTC
v_call: TRBV10-2; clone_size: -; d_call: -; j_call: TRBJ1-1; cdr3_aa: CASSERDTSNTEAFF; cdr3_nt: TGCGCCAGCAGTGAAAGGGACACCTCGAACACTGAAGCTTTCTTT
v_call: TRBV19; clone_size: once; d_call: TRBD1; j_call: TRBJ1-5; cdr3_aa: CASTPTGAYSNQPQHF; cdr3_nt: TGTGCCAGTACCCCGACAGGGGCTTATAGCAATCAGCCCCAGCATTTT
v_call: TRBV7-6; clone_size: -; d_call: -; j_call: TRBJ2-2; cdr3_aa: CASSLVVGSPGELFF; cdr3_nt: TGTGCCAGCAGCTTAGTTGTCGGGAGTCCCGGGGAGCTGTTTTTT
v_call: TRBV9; clone_size: -; d_call: -; j_call: TRBJ1-2; cdr3_aa: CASSAGTSGPFGYTF; cdr3_nt: TGTGCCAGCAGCGCAGGGACTTCGGGCCCATTCGGCTACACCTTC
v_call: TRBV19; clone_size: few; d_call: -; j_call: TRBJ1-4; cdr3_aa: CASSWYGRAGNEKLFF; cdr3_nt: TGTGCCAGTAGTTGGTATGGTAGGGCGGGAAATGAAAAACTGTTTTTT
v_call: TRBV27; clone_size: -; d_call: -; j_call: TRBJ1-6; cdr3_aa: CASSPGQGSYNSPLHF; cdr3_nt: TGTGCCAGCAGCCCGGGCCAGGGCTCCTATAATTCACCCCTCCACTTT
v_call: TRBV7-9; clone_size: -; d_call: TRBD1; j_call: TRBJ1-1; cdr3_aa: CASSLQDRENTEAFF; cdr3_nt: TGTGCCAGCAGCTTACAGGACAGGGAGAACACTGAAGCTTTCTTT
v_call: TRBV13; clone_size: -; d_call: TRBD1; j_call: TRBJ1-4; cdr3_aa: CASSSGTDGEKLFF; cdr3_nt: TGTGCCAGCAGCTCCGGGACAGACGGGGAAAAACTGTTTTTT
v_call: TRBV5-5; clone_size: -; d_call: -; j_call: TRBJ1-1; cdr3_aa: CASSGRAGQNTEAFF; cdr3_nt: TGTGCCAGCAGCGGGAGGGCCGGCCAAAACACTGAAGCTTTCTTT
v_call: TRBV6-6; clone_size: -; d_call: -; j_call: TRBJ2-7; cdr3_aa: CASSYFTSSPEQYF; cdr3_nt: TGTGCCAGCAGTTACTTTACATCCTCCCCCGAGCAGTACTTC